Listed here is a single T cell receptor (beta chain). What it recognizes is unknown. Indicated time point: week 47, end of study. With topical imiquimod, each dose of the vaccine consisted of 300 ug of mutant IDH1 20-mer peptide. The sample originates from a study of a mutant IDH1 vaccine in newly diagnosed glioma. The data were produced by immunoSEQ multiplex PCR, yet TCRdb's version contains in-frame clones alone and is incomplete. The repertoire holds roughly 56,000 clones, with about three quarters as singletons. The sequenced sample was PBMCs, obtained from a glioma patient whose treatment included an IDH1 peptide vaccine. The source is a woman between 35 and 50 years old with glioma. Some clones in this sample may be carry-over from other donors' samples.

The CDR3 sequence: CASSPRRQGDYGYTF. The CDR3 bases are TGTGCCAGCAGCCCTCGCCGGCAGGGGGACTATGGCTACACCTTC. This chain links TRBV9 with TRBJ1-2; 7 nucleotides line up with TRBD1. V was pared by 4 bases and J by 3 bases, with 9 bases of the junction left unmatched. In germline, CDR1 is SGDLS, CDR2 YYNGEE. The CDR3 spans 15 residues.